These 11 T cell receptor beta chains share one sample of origin, sequenced in a study of response to subunit inactivated influenza vaccine. TCRdb reanalysed the RT-PCR reads using MiXCR and keeps one entry per CDR3 protein. The sample includes about 650,000 distinct CDR3 sequences, 15% to 18% of them seen just once. The sample in question was PBMCs from blood, obtained 11 to 12 days after vaccination. These receptors all come from a man aged 50 to 59 who received an inactivated influenza vaccine.

V usage is TRBV7-9 and J usage is TRBJ2-5; D unclear. In germline, CDR1 is SEHNR, CDR2 FQNEAQ (reference sequence). The V and J ends lost 1 base and 0 bases respectively, with 9 bases between them. The CDR3 runs to 15 residues. The CDR3 sequence is CASSLGPGHQETQYF. Here the CDR3 DNA reads TGTGCCAGCAGCTTAGGTCCCGGGCACCAAGAGACCCAGTACTTC.

CDR3 DNA: TGTGCCAGCAGGGATCGGTCTCGGCCCTCTGGGGCCAACGTCCTGACTTTC. Translated, it gives CASRDRSRPSGANVLTF. This sequence joins TRBV12-3 or TRBV12-4 and TRBJ2-6; D not resolved. This CDR3 is 17 amino acids long. Trimming pared 6 bases from V and 0 bases from J, leaving 15 bases between.

The table lists this clonotype with a few counts. This rearrangement joins TRBV7-2 to TRBJ2-7; D perhaps matches TRBD2 (5 bases). CDR1 SGHTA and CDR2 FQGNSA come from the germline V gene. The ends were cut back, 1 base at V and 4 bases at J, with 17 bases in the middle. The CDR3 spans 16 residues. CDR3 amino acids: CASSLGVVRRGYEQYF. CDR3 nucleotide sequence: TGTGCCAGCAGCTTAGGTGTAGTTCGCCGGGGATACGAGCAGTACTTC.

V gene TRBV20-1 combines with J gene TRBJ1-1; D is possibly TRBD1 (5 bases). Germline CDR1 reads DFQATT; CDR2 reads SNEGSKA (reference sequence). This CDR3 comprises 17 residues. Trimming cost V 3 bases and J 2 bases, with 22 bases left between them. The CDR3 bases are TGCAGTGCTAGTTTCTCTGGCCAGGGAGTGTTTAACACTGAAGCTTTCTTT. This translates into CSASFSGQGVFNTEAFF.

This clonotype was counted between two and nine times. The chain is built from TRBV20-1 and TRBJ2-3, with 10 bases lining up with TRBD2. The CDR3 has 15 amino acids. Germline assignment: CDR1 DFQATT and CDR2 SNEGSKA (reference sequence). The trim removed 6 bases at V and 2 bases at J, leaving 8 bases unmatched. In DNA, the CDR3 is TGCAGTGCCCAGCTAGCGGGGGACCTCACAGATACGCAGTATTTT. Residues: CSAQLAGDLTDTQYF.

The chain employs TRBV5-6 and TRBJ2-2; D is uncertain. CDR3 length: 15 residues. Trimming stripped 3 bases from V and 6 bases from J, with 15 bases between. Germline V CDR1 and CDR2: SGHDT, YYEEEE. Written as DNA, the CDR3 is TGTGCCAGCAGCTGGGGTCCTAAGACGGCCGGGGAGCTGTTTTTT. This encodes CASSWGPKTAGELFF.

This clonotype was picked up a small number of times. The chain is built from TRBV7-2 and TRBJ1-2; the D gene is possibly TRBD1 (5 bases). Between the trimmed V and J ends, which lost 6 bases and 0 bases, there was a span of 11 bases. The CDR3 covers 14 residues. Per germline, CDR1 SGHTA and CDR2 FQGNSA. The CDR3 nucleotides are TGTGCCAGCAGATACAGACAGACTAACTATGGCTACACCTTC. Its protein is CASRYRQTNYGYTF.

The chain joins TRBV29-1 to TRBJ1-1, with D unclear. The CDR3 extends over 14 amino acids. Trimming took 2 bases from V and 6 from J, leaving 16 bases between them. Germline V gives CDR1 SQVTM, CDR2 ANQGSEA. The CDR3 DNA reads TGCAGCGTTGAACGGTCCGGTAGGGTATCTGAAGCTTTCTTT. This sequence encodes CSVERSGRVSEAFF.

This clonotype was observed a handful of times. The gene calls are TRBV20-1 and TRBJ1-2; D unresolved. Germline V lookup: CDR1 DFQATT, CDR2 SNEGSKA (reference sequence). The CDR3 is 12 residues long. The ends were cut back, 5 bases at V and 8 bases at J, with 15 bases in the middle. The CDR3 DNA reads TGCAGTGCTGCCGGGCCTCGGAGAGGCTACACCTTC. This codes for CSAAGPRRGYTF.

A few counts support this clonotype. J is TRBJ2-2 and V is TRBV12-3 or TRBV12-4; D call uncertain. There are 14 residues in the CDR3. V lost 8 bases and J 0 bases, leaving 10 bases between the germline ends. CDR3 sequence: CASFTFSNTGELFF. CDR3 DNA: TGTGCCAGCTTTACGTTTTCGAACACCGGGGAGCTGTTTTTT.

The chain joins TRBV11-3 to TRBJ2-3, with 9 bases matching TRBD2. Losses at the gene ends were 1 base for V and 3 bases for J; bases not matched to a gene: 5. CDR1 is SGHNT and CDR2 is YENEEA in the germline V gene. The CDR3 has 16 amino acids. This chain's CDR3 is CASSLVVAGGTDTQYF. CDR3 nucleotides: TGTGCCAGCAGCTTAGTCGTCGCGGGAGGGACAGATACGCAGTATTTT.